Presented here are 15 T cell receptor beta chains from one specimen sequenced in a study of blood T cells in healthy people across ages. For the second PCR, which ran for roughly 6 to 12 cycles, a sample-barcoded 5' primer and a J-beta primer mix were used. One entry per CDR3 protein, called by TCRdb with MiXCR from the 5' RACE reads. This table has almost 550,000 distinct CDR3 sequences, more than 20% appearing once. This same sample was also part of a study on T cells of mothers and their children.

The sequenced sample consisted of blood. The receptors were sampled from a boy between 10 and 17 years old in good health.

This clonotype was counted between two and nine times. The rearrangement joins TRBV4-1 to TRBJ2-7, with D possibly being TRBD2 (5 bases). This CDR3 spans 15 amino acids. V lost 5 bases to trimming and J lost 5 bases, with 19 bases between them. Germline V gene data show CDR1 as MGHRA and CDR2 as YSYEKL. CDR3 nucleotides: TGCGCCAGCAGCTTCCGGGAACGCATCTCGGACGAGCAGTACTTC. This sequence encodes CASSFRERISDEQYF.

This clonotype was seen more than once but under ten times. This chain connects TRBV28 to TRBJ2-3; 9 positions match TRBD2. The germline gives CDR1 MDHEN, CDR2 SYDVKM. The CDR3 loop spans 15 amino acids. J lost 6 bases, V lost 4 bases, and 8 bases had no gene match. DNA for the CDR3: TGTGCCAGCAGTTCCGGCGGGGGGGGTTGGGATACGCAGTATTTT. Translated, it gives CASSSGGGGWDTQYF.

The V gene is TRBV6-2 or TRBV6-3, the J gene TRBJ2-7, with TRBD2 matching 7 bases. V shed 6 bases, J shed 2 bases, and the junction held 7 bases outside the gene matches. CDR1 is MNHEY and CDR2 is SVGEGT in the germline V gene. This CDR3 spans 14 amino acids. CDR3 loop: CASRRLADAYEQYF. For the CDR3, the DNA is TGTGCCAGCAGGAGACTAGCTGACGCCTACGAGCAGTACTTC.

The chain recombines TRBV7-9 with TRBJ1-2; D possibly corresponds to TRBD1 (5 bases). This CDR3 has 15 residues. CDR1 is SEHNR, CDR2 FQNEAQ, per germline (reference sequence). Deletions cut 3 bases from V and 6 bases from J, with 17 bases between. CDR3 sequence: CASSFIMGGADGYTF. For the CDR3, the DNA is TGTGCCAGCAGCTTCATAATGGGGGGTGCCGATGGCTACACCTTC. Based on the CDR3 plus reference TRBV7-9 and TRBJ1-2, the full variable domain is DTGVSQNPRHKITKRGQNVTFRCDPISEHNRLYWYRQTLGQGPEFLTYFQNEAQLEKSRLLSDRFSAERPKGSFSTLEIQRTEQGDSAMYLCASSFIMGGADGYTFGSGTRLTVV.

The chain links TRBV28 to TRBJ2-3; D gene unclear. The CDR3 runs 13 residues. Trimming removed 5 bases at V and 4 bases at J, with 10 bases between. Germline values: CDR1 MDHEN, CDR2 SYDVKM. Here the CDR3 DNA reads TGTGCCAGCAGTCTCCAGTTTCCAGATACGCAGTATTTT. This gives the protein CASSLQFPDTQYF.

This clonotype was counted only a few times. The chain couples TRBV6-1 to TRBJ2-1, with a possible D match to TRBD1 (5 bases). Trimming took off 6 bases at V and 4 bases at J, with 13 bases between the two ends. The germline V gene has CDR1 MNHNS and CDR2 SASEGT. This CDR3 is built from 14 residues. CDR3 region: CASRRQPTYNEQFF. The CDR3 bases are TGTGCCAGCAGGAGACAGCCAACGTACAATGAGCAGTTCTTC.

The V gene is TRBV7-9, the J gene TRBJ2-7; no clear D gene. V shed 2 bases and J shed 8 bases, with 10 bases lying between them. The CDR3 length is 12 residues. Germline V gene data show CDR1 as SEHNR and CDR2 as FQNEAQ (reference sequence). The CDR3 reads CASSLMTGKQYF. CDR3 nucleotides: TGTGCCAGCAGCTTAATGACCGGCAAGCAGTACTTC.

The sample holds a few counts of this clonotype. The chain recombines TRBV10-3 with TRBJ2-3; either TRBD1 or TRBD2 may supply D (6 bases each). The V end lost 5 bases, the J end lost 0 bases, and 12 bases lay between the germline ends. CDR1 and CDR2 from the germline V gene are ENHRY and SYGVKD. The CDR3 is 15 amino acids. Here the CDR3 reads CAISTEGVSTDTQYF. In DNA, the CDR3 is TGTGCCATCAGTACGGAGGGGGTCAGCACAGATACGCAGTATTTT.

In its sample, this clonotype was seen a few times. The chain uses TRBV20-1 and TRBJ1-2, with TRBD1 identical over 11 bases. CDR1 and CDR2 (germline): DFQATT, SNEGSKA (reference sequence). V was pared by 2 bases and J by 8 bases, with 16 bases of the junction left unmatched. This CDR3 is built from 17 residues. Here the CDR3 reads CSARRPGTGGPSGGYTF. In DNA, the CDR3 is TGCAGTGCTAGACGGCCCGGGACAGGGGGGCCTTCAGGGGGCTACACCTTC.

This clonotype appeared a few times. V and J are TRBV20-1 and TRBJ2-1, with 8 bases fitting TRBD2. Germline CDR1 is DFQATT and CDR2 is SNEGSKA (reference sequence). Trimming removed 1 base from V and 3 bases from J; junction bases left unmatched: 5. The CDR3 has 15 residues. The CDR3 DNA is TGCAGTGCTAGAGGGCTAGCGGGCCTCTACAATGAGCAGTTCTTC. It codes for CSARGLAGLYNEQFF.

The gene calls are TRBV12-3 or TRBV12-4 and TRBJ1-1, with a weak D call TRBD1 (5 bases). This CDR3 is built from 11 residues. Trimming pared 5 bases from V and 8 bases from J, leaving 9 bases between. As DNA, the CDR3 is TGTGCCAGCAGTGGGGCCCCCGAAGCTTTCTTT. Translating gives CASSGAPEAFF.

V is TRBV6-6 and J is TRBJ1-2, with 8 nucleotides matching TRBD1. Germline assignment: CDR1 MNHNY and CDR2 SVGAGI (reference sequence). With V trimmed by 5 bases and J by 2 bases, 4 bases remained unmatched. This CDR3 region has 14 residues. As DNA, the CDR3 is TGTGCCAGCAGTCACAGGGGGGAAAACTATGGCTACACCTTC. Its protein is CASSHRGENYGYTF.

The chain links TRBV11-3 to TRBJ2-7; maybe TRBD2 (6 bases). Germline CDR1 and CDR2: SGHNT and YENEEA. The CDR3 sequence is 18 residues long. Trimming cost V 3 bases and J 1 base, with 22 bases left between them. The CDR3 DNA follows: TGTGCCAGCAGCTTCAGTCGACTAGTGGGAGATAGGTCCTACGAGCAGTACTTC. Amino acids: CASSFSRLVGDRSYEQYF.

This clonotype was seen at least ten times. V usage is TRBV5-4 and J usage is TRBJ2-1, with 9 bases matching TRBD1. CDR1 and CDR2 (germline): SGHNT, YYREEE (reference sequence). This CDR3 has 15 amino acids. Unmatched junction bases numbered 2, after V lost 2 bases and J lost 2 bases. CDR3 residues: CASSFRDRAYNEQFF. CDR3 nucleotide sequence: TGTGCCAGCAGCTTCCGGGACAGGGCCTACAATGAGCAGTTCTTC.

The table lists this clonotype with a few counts. The V and J genes are TRBV12-3 or TRBV12-4 and TRBJ2-6; D is unresolved. This CDR3 region has 15 residues. Trimming removed 5 bases at V and 0 bases at J, with 8 bases between. This chain's CDR3 is CASSVQSSGANVLTF. In DNA, the CDR3 is TGTGCCAGCAGTGTACAGAGCTCTGGGGCCAACGTCCTGACTTTC.